The T cell receptor (beta chain) described here comes from a study of T cells after yellow fever vaccination. This clonotype was seen ten or more times. What it binds is not known. The V gene's germline CDR1 is SGHRS and CDR2 YFSETQ. This CDR3 region has 14 residues. With 0 bases removed from V and 9 bases from J, the gap between germline ends came to 14 bases. General observations from the study: Most primary-vaccination clones recurred post-booster (roughly 96% CD4, about 87% CD8).

TCRdb passed the 5' RACE reads through MiXCR, listing each CDR3 protein once. The sample records around 350,000 distinct CDR3 sequences, 6% to 8% being singletons. This specimen consisted of PBMCs, obtained 5 days after the yellow fever booster vaccination. This receptor was taken from a man younger than 45 who received the YFV17D yellow fever vaccine. This chain links TRBV5-1 with TRBJ2-3; D perhaps matches TRBD2 (6 bases). In DNA form, the CDR3 reads TGCGCCAGCAGCTTGGTAGAGGCGGAGGGAACGCAGTATTTT. Amino acid sequence: CASSLVEAEGTQYF.